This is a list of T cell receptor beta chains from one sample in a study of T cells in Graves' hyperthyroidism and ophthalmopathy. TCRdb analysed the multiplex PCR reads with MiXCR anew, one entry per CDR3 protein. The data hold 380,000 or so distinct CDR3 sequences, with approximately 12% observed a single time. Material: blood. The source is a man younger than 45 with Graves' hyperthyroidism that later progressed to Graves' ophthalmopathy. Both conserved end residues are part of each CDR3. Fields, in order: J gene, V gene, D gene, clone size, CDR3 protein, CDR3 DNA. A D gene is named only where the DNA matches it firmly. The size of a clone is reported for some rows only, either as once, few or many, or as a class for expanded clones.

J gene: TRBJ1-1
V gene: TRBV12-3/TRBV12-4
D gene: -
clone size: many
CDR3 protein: CASSLRRLNTEAFF
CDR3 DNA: TGTGCCAGCAGTTTAAGACGGTTGAACACTGAAGCTTTCTTT

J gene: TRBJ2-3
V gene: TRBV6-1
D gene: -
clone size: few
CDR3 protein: CASSATGPNTDTQYF
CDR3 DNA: TGTGCCAGCAGCGCGACAGGACCCAACACAGATACGCAGTATTTT

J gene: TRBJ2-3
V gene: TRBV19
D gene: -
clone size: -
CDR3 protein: CASRNRGTDTQYF
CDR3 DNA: TGTGCCAGTAGAAACAGAGGCACAGATACGCAGTATTTT

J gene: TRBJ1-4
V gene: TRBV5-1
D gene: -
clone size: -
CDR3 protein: CASSLRTAEKLFF
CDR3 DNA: TGCGCCAGCAGCTTACGGACAGCCGAAAAACTGTTTTTT

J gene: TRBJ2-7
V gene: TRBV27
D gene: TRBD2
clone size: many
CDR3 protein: CASSLEGLAGSYEQYF
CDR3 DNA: TGTGCCAGCAGTTTAGAGGGGCTAGCGGGGAGCTACGAGCAGTACTTC

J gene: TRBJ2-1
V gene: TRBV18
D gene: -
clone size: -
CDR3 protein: CASSPQWGTEQFF
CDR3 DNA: TGTGCCAGCTCACCGCAATGGGGTACTGAGCAGTTCTTC

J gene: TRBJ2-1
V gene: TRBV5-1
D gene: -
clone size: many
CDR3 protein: CASSVPDNEQFF
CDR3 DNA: TGCGCCAGCAGCGTGCCCGACAATGAGCAGTTCTTC

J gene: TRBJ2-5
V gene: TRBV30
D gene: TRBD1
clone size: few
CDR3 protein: CAQRSGGRETQYF
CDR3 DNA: TGTGCTCAAAGGTCAGGGGGAAGGGAGACCCAGTACTTC

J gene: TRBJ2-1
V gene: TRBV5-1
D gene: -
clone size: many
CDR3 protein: CASSLQGPREQFF
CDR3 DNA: TGCGCCAGCAGCCTACAGGGTCCACGTGAGCAGTTCTTC

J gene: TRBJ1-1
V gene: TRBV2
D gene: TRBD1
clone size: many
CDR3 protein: CASTRGRGTEAFF
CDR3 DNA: TGTGCCAGCACCAGGGGGCGCGGGACTGAAGCTTTCTTT

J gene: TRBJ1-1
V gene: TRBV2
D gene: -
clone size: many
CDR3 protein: CASTVLGGWTEAFF
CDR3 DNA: TGTGCCAGCACTGTATTGGGGGGATGGACTGAAGCTTTCTTT

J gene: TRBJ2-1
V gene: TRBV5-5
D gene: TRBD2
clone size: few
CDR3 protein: CASSWGGDEQFF
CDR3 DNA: TGTGCCAGCAGCTGGGGGGGGGATGAGCAGTTCTTC

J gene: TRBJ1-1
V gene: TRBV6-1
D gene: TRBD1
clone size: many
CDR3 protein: CASSPGQGVGNTEAFF
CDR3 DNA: TGTGCCAGCAGTCCTGGACAGGGGGTGGGAAACACTGAAGCTTTCTTT

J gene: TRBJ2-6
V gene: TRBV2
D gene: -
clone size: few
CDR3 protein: CASSFRVANVLTF
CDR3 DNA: TGTGCCAGCAGTTTCAGAGTGGCCAACGTCCTGACTTTC

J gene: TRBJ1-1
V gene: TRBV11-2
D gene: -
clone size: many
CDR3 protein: CASSLVLQERANTEAFF
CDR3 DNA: TGTGCCAGCAGCTTGGTCCTGCAGGAGAGAGCCAACACTGAAGCTTTCTTT

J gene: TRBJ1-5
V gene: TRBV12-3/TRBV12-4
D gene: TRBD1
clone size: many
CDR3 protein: CASRMGQGNQPQHF
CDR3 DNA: TGTGCCAGCAGGATGGGACAGGGGAACCAGCCCCAGCATTTT

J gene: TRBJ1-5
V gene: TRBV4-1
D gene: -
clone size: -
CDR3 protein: CASSQEFRGDQPQHF
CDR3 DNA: TGCGCCAGCAGCCAAGAGTTTAGGGGGGATCAGCCCCAGCATTTT

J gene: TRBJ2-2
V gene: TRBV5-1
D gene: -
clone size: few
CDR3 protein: CASSFGTVNTGELFF
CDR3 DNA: TGCGCCAGCAGCTTTGGGACCGTGAACACCGGGGAGCTGTTTTTT

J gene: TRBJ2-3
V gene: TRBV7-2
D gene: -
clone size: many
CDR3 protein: CASSRLGVGDTQYF
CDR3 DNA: TGTGCCAGCAGCCGACTCGGGGTTGGAGATACGCAGTATTTT

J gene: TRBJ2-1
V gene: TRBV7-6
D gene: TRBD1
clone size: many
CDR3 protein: CASSHGTGPYNEQFF
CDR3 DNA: TGTGCCAGCAGCCACGGGACAGGGCCTTACAATGAGCAGTTCTTC

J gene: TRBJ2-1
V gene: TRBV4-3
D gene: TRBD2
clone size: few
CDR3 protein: CASSQTSGGGNEQFF
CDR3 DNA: TGCGCCAGCAGCCAGACTAGCGGGGGGGGTAATGAGCAGTTCTTC

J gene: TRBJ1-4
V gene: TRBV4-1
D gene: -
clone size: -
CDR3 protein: CASSPGRLNEKLFF
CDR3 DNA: TGCGCCAGCAGCCCGGGACGCCTAAATGAAAAACTGTTTTTT

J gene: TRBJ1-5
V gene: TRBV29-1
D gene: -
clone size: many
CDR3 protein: CSVADINQPQHF
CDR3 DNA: TGCAGCGTTGCGGACATCAATCAGCCCCAGCATTTT

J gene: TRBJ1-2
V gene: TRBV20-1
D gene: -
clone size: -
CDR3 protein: CSVQRGYGYTF
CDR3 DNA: TGCAGTGTGCAAAGAGGCTATGGCTACACCTTC

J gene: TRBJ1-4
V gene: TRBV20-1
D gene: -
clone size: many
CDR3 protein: CSAIDRSTNEKLFF
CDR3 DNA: TGCAGTGCCATCGACAGGTCCACTAATGAAAAACTGTTTTTT

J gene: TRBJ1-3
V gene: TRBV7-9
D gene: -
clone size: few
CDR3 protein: CASSLSRLVSGNTIYF
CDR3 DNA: TGTGCCAGCAGCTTATCACGGCTGGTCTCTGGAAACACCATATATTTT

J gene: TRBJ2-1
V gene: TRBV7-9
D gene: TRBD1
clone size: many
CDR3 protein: CASSRILLRDRGLNEQFF
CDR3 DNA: TGTGCCAGCAGCCGCATACTCCTCAGGGACAGGGGCTTGAATGAGCAGTTCTTC

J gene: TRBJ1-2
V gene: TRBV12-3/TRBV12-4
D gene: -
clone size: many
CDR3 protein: CASNVFVTGRDGYTF
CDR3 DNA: TGTGCCAGCAACGTTTTTGTAACAGGAAGGGATGGCTACACCTTC

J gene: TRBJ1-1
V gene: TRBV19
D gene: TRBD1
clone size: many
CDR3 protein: CASMAGTGGTEAFF
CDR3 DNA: TGTGCCAGTATGGCCGGGACAGGGGGGACTGAAGCTTTCTTT

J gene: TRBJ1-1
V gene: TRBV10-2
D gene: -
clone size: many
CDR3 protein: CASRMDGFMNTEAFF
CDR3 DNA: TGCGCCAGCAGGATGGACGGATTTATGAACACTGAAGCTTTCTTT

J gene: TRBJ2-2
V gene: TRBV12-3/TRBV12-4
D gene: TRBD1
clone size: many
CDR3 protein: CASSLDRGFGELFF
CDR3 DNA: TGTGCCAGCAGTTTAGACAGGGGCTTCGGGGAGCTGTTTTTT

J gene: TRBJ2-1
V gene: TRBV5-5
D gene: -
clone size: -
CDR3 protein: CASTSLRPAYNEQFF
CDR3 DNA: TGTGCCTCCACCTCATTAAGACCGGCTTACAATGAGCAGTTCTTC

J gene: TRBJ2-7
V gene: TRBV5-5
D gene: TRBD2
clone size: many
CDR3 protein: CASSLSLADTYEQYF
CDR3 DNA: TGTGCCAGCAGCTTGAGCCTAGCGGATACTTACGAGCAGTACTTC

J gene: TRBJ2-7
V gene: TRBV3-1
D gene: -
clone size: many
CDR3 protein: CASSQEVASLTYEQYF
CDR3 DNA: TGTGCCAGCAGCCAAGAAGTGGCCAGTTTGACCTACGAGCAGTACTTC

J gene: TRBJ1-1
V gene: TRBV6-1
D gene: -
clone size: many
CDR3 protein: CASSVTEGNTEAFF
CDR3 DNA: TGTGCCAGCAGTGTGACAGAGGGAAACACTGAAGCTTTCTTT

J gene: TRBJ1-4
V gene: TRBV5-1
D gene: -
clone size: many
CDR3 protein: CASSLQGPNEKLFF
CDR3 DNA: TGCGCCAGCAGCCTACAGGGTCCTAATGAAAAACTGTTTTTT

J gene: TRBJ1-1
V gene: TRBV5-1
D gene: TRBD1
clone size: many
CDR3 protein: CASSQGTDLNTEAFF
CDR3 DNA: TGCGCCAGCAGCCAAGGGACAGATTTGAACACTGAAGCTTTCTTT

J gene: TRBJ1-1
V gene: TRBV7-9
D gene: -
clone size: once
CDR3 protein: CASSLGVALNTEAFF
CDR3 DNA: TGTGCCAGCAGCTTGGGGGTCGCTTTGAACACTGAAGCTTTCTTT

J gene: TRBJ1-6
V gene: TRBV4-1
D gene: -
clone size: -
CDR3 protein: CASSLTPENSPLHF
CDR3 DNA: TGCGCCAGCAGCCTCACCCCGGAGAATTCACCCCTCCACTTT

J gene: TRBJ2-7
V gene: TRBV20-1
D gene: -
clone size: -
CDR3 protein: CSLMSAYSYEQYF
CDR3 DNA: TGCAGCCTGATGAGCGCCTACTCCTACGAGCAGTACTTC

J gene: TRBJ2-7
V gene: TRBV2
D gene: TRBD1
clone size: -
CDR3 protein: CASSEAYGTEFYEQYF
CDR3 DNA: TGTGCCAGCAGTGAAGCCTACGGGACAGAGTTCTACGAGCAGTACTTC

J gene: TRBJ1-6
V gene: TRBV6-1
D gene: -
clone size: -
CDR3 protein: CASRADWESPLHF
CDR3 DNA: TGTGCCAGCAGGGCGGACTGGGAGTCACCCCTCCACTTT

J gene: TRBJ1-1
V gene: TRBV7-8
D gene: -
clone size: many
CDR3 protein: CASSPSTGNTEAFF
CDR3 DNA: TGTGCCAGCAGCCCCTCGACAGGGAACACTGAAGCTTTCTTT

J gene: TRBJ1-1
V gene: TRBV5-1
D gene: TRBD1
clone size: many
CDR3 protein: CASSPQGPLGTEAFF
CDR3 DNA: TGCGCCAGCAGCCCACAGGGGCCCCTGGGCACTGAAGCTTTCTTT

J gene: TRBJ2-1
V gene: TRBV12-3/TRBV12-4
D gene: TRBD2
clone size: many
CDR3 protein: CASSPGRLAGVQQFF
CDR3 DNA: TGTGCCAGCAGTCCTGGTCGGCTAGCGGGGGTTCAGCAGTTCTTC